The source of this TCR beta chain is a study of T cell changes during pregnancy in multiple sclerosis. The CDR3 sequence is 13 residues long. Looked up from germline, CDR1 is SNHLY and CDR2 is FYNNEI. Trimming took off 4 bases at V and 0 bases at J, with 4 bases between the two ends. Libraries were prepared by immunoSEQ multiplex PCR; TCRdb keeps only in-frame clonotypes and omits some of them. This sample has 45,000 to 55,000 clones, with 88% found just once. The chain combines TRBV2 with TRBJ1-5, with D unresolved. This TCR was sampled from a female donor with multiple sclerosis, enrolled in a pregnancy study. Sequences were derived from CD4+ T cells from peripheral blood mononuclear cells, sampled in the second trimester of pregnancy. The CDR3 nucleotides read TGTGCCAGCAGTGCCAATAGCAATCAGCCCCAGCATTTT. It encodes CASSANSNQPQHF.